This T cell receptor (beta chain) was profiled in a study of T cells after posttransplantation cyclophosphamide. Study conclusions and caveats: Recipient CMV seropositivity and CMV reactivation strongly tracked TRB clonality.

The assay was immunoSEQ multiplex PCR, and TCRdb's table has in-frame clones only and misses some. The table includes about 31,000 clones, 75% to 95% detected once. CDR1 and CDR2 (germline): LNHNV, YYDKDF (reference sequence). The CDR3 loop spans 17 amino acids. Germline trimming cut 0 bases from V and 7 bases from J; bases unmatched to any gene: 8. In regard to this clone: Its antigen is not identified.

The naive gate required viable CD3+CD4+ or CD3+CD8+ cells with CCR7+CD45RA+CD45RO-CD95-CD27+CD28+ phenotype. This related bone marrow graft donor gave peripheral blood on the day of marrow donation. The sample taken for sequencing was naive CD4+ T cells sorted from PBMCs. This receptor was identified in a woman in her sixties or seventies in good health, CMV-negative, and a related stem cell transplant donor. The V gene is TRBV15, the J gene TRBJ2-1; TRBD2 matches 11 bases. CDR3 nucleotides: TGTGCCACCAGCAGAGATCCCACTAGCGGGAGTGGTAATGAGCAGTTCTTC. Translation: CATSRDPTSGSGNEQFF. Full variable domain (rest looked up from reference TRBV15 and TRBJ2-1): DAMVIQNPRYQVTQFGKPVTLSCSQTLNHNVMYWYQQKSSQAPKLLFHYYDKDFNNEADTPDNFQSRRPNTSFCFLDIRSPGLGDTAMYLCATSRDPTSGSGNEQFFGPGTRLTVL.